A single sample is the source of the 27 T cell receptor beta chains below, sequenced in a study of blood T cells in healthy people across ages. The second PCR ran roughly 7 to 12 cycles with a sample-barcoded 5' primer and J-beta primers. TCRdb reprocessed the 5' RACE reads via MiXCR and lists one record per CDR3 protein. The sample holds about 780,000 distinct CDR3 sequences, roughly 26% seen once. These data are also associated with another study on T cells of mothers and their children.

The sequenced material came from blood. These receptors were obtained from a boy between 5 and 17 years old in good health.

V gene TRBV12-3 or TRBV12-4 combines with J gene TRBJ2-5; a weak D match, TRBD2 (6 bases). This CDR3 has 16 residues. V lost 6 bases and J lost 4, with 21 bases in between. The CDR3 protein is CASRWIGGIRRETQYF. The CDR3 region has the DNA TGTGCCAGCAGGTGGATTGGGGGGATCCGGAGAGAGACCCAGTACTTC.

The chain has TRBV7-9 and TRBJ2-5; 8 nucleotides match TRBD2. The DNA matches TRBJ2-1 better at its end, which makes the J call doubtful. The germline V gene has CDR1 SEHNR and CDR2 FQNEAQ (reference sequence). The CDR3 has 15 amino acids. CDR3 sequence: CASSFVGLASHEQFF. DNA of the CDR3: TGTGCCAGCAGCTTTGTCGGACTAGCTTCCCATGAGCAGTTCTTC.

The table lists this clonotype with a few counts. This chain joins TRBV3-1 and TRBJ2-2; TRBD2 might be the D (6 bases). Deletions cut 1 base from V and 0 bases from J, with 9 bases between. The CDR3 has 16 amino acids. The V gene's germline CDR1 is LGHDT and CDR2 YNNKEL (reference sequence). This chain's CDR3 is CASSQVSGANTGELFF. CDR3 nucleotides: TGTGCCAGCAGCCAAGTTAGCGGTGCGAACACCGGGGAGCTGTTTTTT.

The rearrangement uses TRBV12-3 or TRBV12-4 and TRBJ2-7, with TRBD2 matching over 11 bases. J gave up 4 bases and V 5 bases, and 4 bases lay outside the gene matches. CDR3 length: 14 residues. The CDR3 loop reads CASSGSGGAYEQYF. As DNA, the CDR3 is TGTGCCAGCAGTGGTAGCGGGGGGGCGTACGAGCAGTACTTC.

J is TRBJ1-3 and V is TRBV30; D not certain. The CDR3 is 14 amino acids. V was cut by 1 base and J by 2 bases, with 9 bases left in between. Germline assignment: CDR1 GTSNPN and CDR2 SVGIG (reference sequence). The CDR3 bases are TGTGCCTGGAGTGGTGGCCTGCCTGGAAACACCATATATTTT. This translates into CAWSGGLPGNTIYF.

The chain employs TRBV5-1 and TRBJ2-1; tentatively, D is TRBD2 (5 bases). Trimming removed 0 bases at V and 8 bases at J, with 9 bases between. The CDR3 has 13 residues. The germline CDR1 and CDR2 sequences are SGHRS and YFSETQ. Here the CDR3 DNA reads TGCGCCAGCAGCTTGGGACTACACGATGAGCAGTTCTTC. Its translation: CASSLGLHDEQFF.

This clonotype was detected a few times. The V and J genes are TRBV6-5 and TRBJ2-5, with 8 bases lining up with TRBD1. The closer fit of TRBJ2-7 to the DNA end suggests the J call may be wrong. CDR1 is MNHEY, CDR2 SVGAGI, per germline. The CDR3 has 11 amino acids. CDR3 residues: CASTDRGEQYF. CDR3 sequence (DNA): TGTGCCAGCACTGACAGGGGCGAGCAGTACTTC.

The chain recombines TRBV7-9 with TRBJ1-2; D gene ambiguous. CDR3 length: 11 residues. V gave up 2 bases and J gave up 10 bases, with 8 bases separating them. Germline CDR1 and CDR2: SEHNR and FQNEAQ (reference sequence). CDR3 nucleotides: TGTGCCAGCAGCTTATGGGGTGCCTACACCTTC. It specifies CASSLWGAYTF. Using reference TRBV7-9 and TRBJ1-2 for the parts outside the CDR3, the full variable domain is DTGVSQNPRHKITKRGQNVTFRCDPISEHNRLYWYRQTLGQGPEFLTYFQNEAQLEKSRLLSDRFSAERPKGSFSTLEIQRTEQGDSAMYLCASSLWGAYTFGSGTRLTVV.

This clonotype was seen at least ten times. V usage is TRBV15 and J usage is TRBJ2-1, with a tentative D call TRBD2 (6 bases). The DNA end is a closer match to TRBJ2-7, so the J assignment may be wrong. Germline loops: CDR1 LNHNV, CDR2 YYDKDF (reference sequence). The CDR3 runs to 13 residues. CDR3 region: CATSGGMVNEQYF. The CDR3 DNA is TGTGCCACCAGCGGGGGGATGGTCAACGAGCAGTACTTC.

This chain uses TRBV6-1 with TRBJ2-7; D is unclear. Germline-derived CDR1 and CDR2 are MNHNS and SASEGT. The CDR3 consists of 10 residues. The V and J ends lost 8 bases and 3 bases respectively, with 5 bases between them. The CDR3 nucleotides are TGTGCCAGCGGCCACTACGAGCAGTACTTC. This gives the protein CASGHYEQYF.

The chain carries TRBV12-3 or TRBV12-4 and TRBJ2-3; 7 bases map to TRBD1. The CDR3 loop spans 15 amino acids. Trimming removed 6 bases from V and 2 bases from J; junction bases left unmatched: 8. CDR3 sequence reads: CASRVTGAYTDTQYF. The CDR3 DNA reads TGTGCCAGCAGAGTAACAGGGGCCTACACAGATACGCAGTATTTT.

The CDR3 sequence is CASRGTSGGPWSYNEQFF. The CDR3 bases are TGTGCCAGCAGGGGGACTAGCGGGGGCCCTTGGTCCTACAATGAGCAGTTCTTC. The chain joins TRBV12-3 or TRBV12-4 to TRBJ2-1, with 14 positions matching TRBD2. The CDR3 has 18 residues. Germline trimming cut 6 bases from V and 1 base from J; bases unmatched to any gene: 8.

This clonotype has more than one count but fewer than ten. The chain recombines TRBV20-1 with TRBJ2-5, with 11 bases lining up with TRBD2. CDR1 and CDR2 from the germline V gene are DFQATT and SNEGSKA (reference sequence). Trimming cost V 7 bases and J 2 bases; bases outside gene matches: 6. This CDR3 contains 14 residues. In DNA form, the CDR3 reads TGCAGTGTAATTAGCGGGGGGGCTCAAGAGACCCAGTACTTC. This gives the protein CSVISGGAQETQYF.

The chain couples TRBV19 to TRBJ1-2; the D gene is possibly TRBD1 (5 bases). Germline V gene sequence: CDR1 LNHDA, CDR2 SQIVND (reference sequence). Trimming removed 7 bases from V and 0 bases from J, with 12 bases in between. The CDR3 sequence is 14 residues long. CDR3 region: CASMGPTANYGYTF. The CDR3, as DNA: TGTGCCAGTATGGGACCGACCGCTAACTATGGCTACACCTTC.

This rearrangement joins TRBV13 to TRBJ1-4; D gene unclear. The germline V and J ends were trimmed by 5 bases and 0 bases, with 10 bases remaining between them. Germline assignment: CDR1 PRHDT and CDR2 FYEKMQ (reference sequence). The CDR3 has 15 amino acids. CDR3 DNA sequence: TGTGCCAGCAGCCCAGTGAGGGCAACTAATGAAAAACTGTTTTTT. Its protein product is CASSPVRATNEKLFF. Full variable domain (missing parts from reference TRBV13 and TRBJ1-4): AAGVIQSPRHLIKEKRETATLKCYPIPRHDTVYWYQQGPGQDPQFLISFYEKMQSDKGSIPDRFSAQQFSDYHSELNMSSLELGDSALYFCASSPVRATNEKLFFGSGTQLSVL.

This clonotype was found a few times. CDR3 nucleotide sequence: TGTGCCATCAGTGAGTCGATTGGGGGACTAGCTGGGCCCAATGAGCAGTTCTTC. Its translation is CAISESIGGLAGPNEQFF. This chain links TRBV10-3 with TRBJ2-1; TRBD2 aligns across 9 bases. Germline CDR1 reads ENHRY; CDR2 reads SYGVKD. Germline trimming cut 0 bases from V and 6 bases from J; bases unmatched to any gene: 12. The CDR3 length is 18 residues.

This chain uses TRBV3-1 with TRBJ1-2, with a weak D call TRBD1 (5 bases). This CDR3 region has 14 residues. Looked up from germline, CDR1 is LGHDT and CDR2 is YNNKEL (reference sequence). Trimming left V 0 bases short and J 4 bases short, with 9 bases between. Here the CDR3 DNA reads TGTGCCAGCAGCCAAGATACGGGGACCTATGGCTACACCTTC. This sequence encodes CASSQDTGTYGYTF.

The V and J genes are TRBV29-1 and TRBJ1-1; 10 positions agree with TRBD1. The CDR3 extends over 16 amino acids. The junction had 11 bases not matched to a gene; V was cut back by 7 bases and J by 0 bases. Germline V gene lookup returns CDR1 SQVTM and CDR2 ANQGSEA. The CDR3 protein is CSAKGQGGAMNTEAFF. DNA of the CDR3: TGCAGCGCAAAAGGACAGGGGGGCGCCATGAACACTGAAGCTTTCTTT.

This clonotype was picked up a small number of times. Being one base from a much bigger clone, this may be a read error. This chain joins TRBV7-2 and TRBJ2-5; D not certain. This CDR3 comprises 13 residues. Germline assignment: CDR1 SGHTA and CDR2 FQGNSA. Trimming took 3 bases from V and 7 from J, leaving 12 bases between them. The chain's CDR3 is CASSFGLGRTQYF. CDR3 nucleotide sequence: TGTGCCAGCAGCTTCGGATTGGGAAGGACCCAGTACTTC.

This clonotype was seen only a few times. The chain carries TRBV27 and TRBJ1-2, with a possible D match to TRBD1 (5 bases). Germline V gene lookup returns CDR1 MNHEY and CDR2 SMNVEV (reference sequence). Trimming pared 7 bases from V and 4 bases from J, leaving 16 bases between. The CDR3 has 14 residues. CDR3 nucleotides: TGTGCCAGCAACCCCGACAGCCCTTCCTATGGCTACACCTTC. Translating it yields CASNPDSPSYGYTF.

There are a few counts of this clonotype. This chain uses TRBV5-1 with TRBJ2-1; no firm D call. The better agreement between TRBJ2-5 and the DNA end casts doubt on the J call. The CDR3 has 14 residues. Germline CDR1 is SGHRS and CDR2 is YFSETQ. CDR3 loop: CASRRTPAEETQYF. CDR3 in DNA: TGCGCCAGCCGTAGGACGCCGGCCGAAGAGACCCAGTACTTC.

This chain connects TRBV5-1 to TRBJ2-5, with D hard to call. The ends were cut back, 2 bases at V and 0 bases at J, with 11 bases in the middle. Germline V gives CDR1 SGHRS, CDR2 YFSETQ. The CDR3 loop spans 15 amino acids. CDR3 amino acids: CASSFQNPNQETQYF. CDR3 in DNA: TGCGCCAGCAGCTTCCAGAATCCTAACCAAGAGACCCAGTACTTC.

The V and J genes are TRBV12-3 or TRBV12-4 and TRBJ1-1; TRBD1 is a possible D gene (5 bases). V lost 6 bases to trimming and J lost 6 bases, with 20 bases between them. The length of the CDR3 is 15 residues. The CDR3 DNA follows: TGTGCCAGCAGGCGGGGGTCGGGGACCCGGGCTGAAGCTTTCTTT. The encoded protein is CASRRGSGTRAEAFF.

The genes are TRBV7-9 and TRBJ1-6; D gene unclear. V was pared by 5 bases and J by 9 bases, with 11 bases between. This CDR3 is built from 13 residues. Germline CDR1 and CDR2: SEHNR and FQNEAQ (reference sequence). In nucleotides, the CDR3 is TGTGCCAGCAGCCAACACGGTGGTTCACCCCTCCACTTT. Protein product: CASSQHGGSPLHF.

This clonotype appeared once. The rearrangement uses TRBV24-1 and TRBJ1-5; 8 bases are a match to TRBD1. Germline CDR1 is KGHDR and CDR2 is SFDVKD. The CDR3 spans 14 residues. J lost 6 bases, V lost 5 bases, and 5 bases had no gene match. The CDR3 bases are TGTGCCACCAGTGCAGGGGGCGGTGGTCAGCCCCAGCATTTT. Protein sequence: CATSAGGGGQPQHF.

The chain links TRBV6-5 to TRBJ2-4; D ambiguous. Trimming cost V 5 bases and J 6 bases, with 8 bases left between them. The germline gives CDR1 MNHEY, CDR2 SVGAGI. This CDR3 region has 12 residues. The CDR3 bases are TGTGCCAGCAGTGCTTACAGAAACATTCAGTACTTC. Translating it yields CASSAYRNIQYF.

V is TRBV11-2 and J is TRBJ1-4; 9 bases line up with TRBD1. Trimming at V came to 6 bases and at J to 6 bases, leaving 8 bases not matched to a gene. This CDR3 comprises 15 residues. CDR1 SGHAT and CDR2 FQNNGV come from the germline V gene. The CDR3 protein is CASRLPGQGYEKLFF. In DNA, the CDR3 is TGTGCCAGCAGGTTGCCGGGACAGGGCTATGAAAAACTGTTTTTT.